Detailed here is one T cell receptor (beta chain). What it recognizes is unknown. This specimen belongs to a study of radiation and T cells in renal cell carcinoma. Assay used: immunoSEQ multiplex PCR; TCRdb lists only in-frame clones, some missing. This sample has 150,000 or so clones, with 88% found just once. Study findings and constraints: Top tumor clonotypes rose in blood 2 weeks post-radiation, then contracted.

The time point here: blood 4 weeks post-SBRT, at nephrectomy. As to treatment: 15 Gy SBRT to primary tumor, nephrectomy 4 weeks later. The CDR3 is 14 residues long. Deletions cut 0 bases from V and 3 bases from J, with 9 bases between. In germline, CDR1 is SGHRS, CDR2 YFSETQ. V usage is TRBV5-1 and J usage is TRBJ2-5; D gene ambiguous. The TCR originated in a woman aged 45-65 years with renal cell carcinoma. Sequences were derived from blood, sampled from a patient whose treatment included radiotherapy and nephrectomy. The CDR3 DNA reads TGCGCCAGCAGCTTGGGGACCGCAAAAGAGACCCAGTACTTC. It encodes CASSLGTAKETQYF.